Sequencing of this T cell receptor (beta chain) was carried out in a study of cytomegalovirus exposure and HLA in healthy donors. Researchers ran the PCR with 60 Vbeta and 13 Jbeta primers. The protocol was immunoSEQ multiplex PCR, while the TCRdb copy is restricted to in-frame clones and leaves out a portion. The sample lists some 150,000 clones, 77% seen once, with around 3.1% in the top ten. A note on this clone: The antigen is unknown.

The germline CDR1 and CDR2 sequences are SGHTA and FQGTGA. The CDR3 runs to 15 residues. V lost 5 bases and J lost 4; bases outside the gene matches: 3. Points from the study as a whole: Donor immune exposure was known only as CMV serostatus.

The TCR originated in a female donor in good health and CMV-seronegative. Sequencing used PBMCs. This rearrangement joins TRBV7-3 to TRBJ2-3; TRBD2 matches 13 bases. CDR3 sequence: CASSRLAGGPDTQYF. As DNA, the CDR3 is TGTGCCAGCAGCCGACTAGCGGGGGGCCCAGATACGCAGTATTTT.